This T cell receptor (beta chain) emerged from a study of Ad26.COV2.S vaccination and SARS-CoV-2 variants. This CDR3 comprises 16 residues. The germline V gene has CDR1 SGHVS and CDR2 FNYEAQ. Trimming took off 4 bases at V and 2 bases at J, with 17 bases between the two ends. Whole-study findings and limits: A substantial breadth of spike-specific CD8+ and CD4+ T cell responses after vaccination has been reported.

Measured with immunoSEQ multiplex PCR; TCRdb has only the in-frame clones, and not every one. The table records under 150,000 clones, 86% of them present only once. Remarks on this clone: Its antigen is still unknown.

J is TRBJ2-5 and V is TRBV7-6; TRBD1 might be the D (6 bases). This specimen consisted of peripheral blood, obtained after recovery from COVID-19. The origin of this receptor is a human donor who had recovered from COVID-19. For the CDR3, the DNA is TGTGCCAGCAGCTCCCGCCCCGGGACACTTCAAGAGACCCAGTACTTC. Amino acid sequence: CASSSRPGTLQETQYF. Filled out from reference TRBV7-6 and TRBJ2-5, the complete variable domain reads GAGVSQSPRYKVTKRGQDVALRCDPISGHVSLYWYRQALGQGPEFLTYFNYEAQQDKSGLPNDRFSAERPEGSISTLTIQRTEQRDSAMYRCASSSRPGTLQETQYFGPGTRLLVL.